The source of this T cell receptor (beta chain) is a study of response to subunit inactivated influenza vaccine. Findings and caveats of the study: Each seasonal flu vaccination may recruit only limited new T cells, authors suggested.

J was trimmed by 5 bases and V by 6 bases; bases with no gene match: 11. CDR3 length equals 15 residues. Germline V lookup: CDR1 ENHRY, CDR2 SYGVKD. As for this clonotype: No antigen is known for it.

TCRdb reprocessed the RT-PCR reads with MiXCR, giving one entry per CDR3 protein. The profile covers about 190,000 distinct CDR3 sequences, with 14% appearing a single time and roughly 24% taken by the ten largest. The specimen was CD8+ T cells sorted from PBMCs, collected 5 days after vaccination. This rearrangement joins TRBV10-3 to TRBJ2-5; 8 bases are a match to TRBD1. The sequence was obtained from a man aged 45-60 years who received an inactivated influenza vaccine. The CDR3 DNA reads as TGTGCCATCAGGGGAGGACAGGGAGGACCTGAGACCCAGTACTTC. This gives the protein CAIRGGQGGPETQYF.